This T cell receptor (beta chain) was sequenced in a study of T cells in localized non-small cell lung cancer. This CDR3 region has 16 residues. The V segment lost 2 bases and the J segment 1 base; nucleotides outside the gene matches: 4. Per the germline V gene, CDR1 is SNHLY and CDR2 is FYNNEI. Sequenced by immunoSEQ multiplex PCR; TCRdb stores in-frame clones only, minus some. The sample contains roughly 32,000 clones, approximately 85% of which appear only once. The sequence was obtained from a woman aged 40-69 years with stage III lung adenocarcinoma. The V call is TRBV2, the J call TRBJ2-3; 9 bases are a match to TRBD2. The specimen was peripheral blood mononuclear cells, collected before any cancer treatment. The CDR3 spells CASSEWWTSGTDTQYF. In DNA form, the CDR3 reads TGTGCCAGCAGTGAATGGTGGACTAGCGGCACAGATACGCAGTATTTT.